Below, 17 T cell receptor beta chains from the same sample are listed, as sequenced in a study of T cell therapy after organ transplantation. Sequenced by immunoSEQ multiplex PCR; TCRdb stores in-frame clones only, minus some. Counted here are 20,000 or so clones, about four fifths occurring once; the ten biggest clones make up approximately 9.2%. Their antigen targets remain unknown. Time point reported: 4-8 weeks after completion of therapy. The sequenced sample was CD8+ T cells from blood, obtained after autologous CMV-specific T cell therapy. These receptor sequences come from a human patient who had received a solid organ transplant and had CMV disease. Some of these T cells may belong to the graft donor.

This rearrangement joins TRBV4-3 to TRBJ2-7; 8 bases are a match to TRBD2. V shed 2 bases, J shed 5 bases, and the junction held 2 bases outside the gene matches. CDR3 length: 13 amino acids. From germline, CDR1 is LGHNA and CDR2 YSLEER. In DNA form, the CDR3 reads TGCGCCAGCAGCCAACAGCGGGGGAACGAGCAGTACTTC. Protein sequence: CASSQQRGNEQYF.

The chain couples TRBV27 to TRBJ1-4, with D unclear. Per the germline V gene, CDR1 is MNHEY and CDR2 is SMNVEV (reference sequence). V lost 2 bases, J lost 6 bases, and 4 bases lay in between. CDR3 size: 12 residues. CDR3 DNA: TGTGCCAGCAGTTTACCGGATGAAAAACTGTTTTTT. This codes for CASSLPDEKLFF.

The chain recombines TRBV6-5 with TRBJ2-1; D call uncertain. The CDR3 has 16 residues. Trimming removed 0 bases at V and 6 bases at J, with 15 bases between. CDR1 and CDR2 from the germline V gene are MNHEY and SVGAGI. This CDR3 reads CASSYSYGSIVNEQFF. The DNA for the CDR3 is TGTGCCAGCAGTTACTCTTATGGATCCATAGTCAATGAGCAGTTCTTC.

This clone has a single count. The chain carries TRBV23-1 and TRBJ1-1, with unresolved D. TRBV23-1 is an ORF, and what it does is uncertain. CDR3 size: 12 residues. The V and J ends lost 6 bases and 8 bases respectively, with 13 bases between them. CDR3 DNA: TGCGCCAGCAGACAAAAAGGCTCGGAAGCTTTCTTT. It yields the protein CASRQKGSEAFF.

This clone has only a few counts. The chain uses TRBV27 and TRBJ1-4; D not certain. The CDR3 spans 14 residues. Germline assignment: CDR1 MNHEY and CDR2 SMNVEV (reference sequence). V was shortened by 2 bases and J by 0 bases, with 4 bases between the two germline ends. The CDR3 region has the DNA TGTGCCAGCAGTTTAGCAACAACTAATGAAAAACTGTTTTTT. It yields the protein CASSLATTNEKLFF.

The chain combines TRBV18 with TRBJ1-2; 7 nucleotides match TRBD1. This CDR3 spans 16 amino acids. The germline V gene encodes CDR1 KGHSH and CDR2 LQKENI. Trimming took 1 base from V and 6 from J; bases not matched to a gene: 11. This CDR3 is CASSPLLGTEKDGYTF. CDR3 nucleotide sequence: TGTGCCAGCTCACCACTTTTGGGGACAGAGAAGGATGGCTACACCTTC. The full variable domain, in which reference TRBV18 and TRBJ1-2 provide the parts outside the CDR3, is NAGVMQNPRHLVRRRGQEARLRCSPMKGHSHVYWYRQLPEEGLKFMVYLQKENIIDESGMPKERFSAEFPKEGPSILRIQQVVRGDSAAYFCASSPLLGTEKDGYTFGSGTRLTVV.

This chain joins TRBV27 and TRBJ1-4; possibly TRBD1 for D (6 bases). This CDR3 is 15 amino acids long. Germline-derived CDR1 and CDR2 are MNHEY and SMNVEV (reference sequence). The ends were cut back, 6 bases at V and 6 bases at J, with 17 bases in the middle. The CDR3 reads CASSNLPGTHEKLFF. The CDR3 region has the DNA TGTGCCAGCAGCAATCTTCCGGGGACACATGAAAAACTGTTTTTT.

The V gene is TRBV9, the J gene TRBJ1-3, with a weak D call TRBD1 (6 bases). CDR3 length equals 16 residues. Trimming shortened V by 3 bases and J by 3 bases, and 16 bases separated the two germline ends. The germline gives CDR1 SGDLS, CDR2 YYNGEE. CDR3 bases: TGTGCCAGCAGCGATACTCCAGGGGAGGGTGGAAACACCATATATTTT. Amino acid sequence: CASSDTPGEGGNTIYF.

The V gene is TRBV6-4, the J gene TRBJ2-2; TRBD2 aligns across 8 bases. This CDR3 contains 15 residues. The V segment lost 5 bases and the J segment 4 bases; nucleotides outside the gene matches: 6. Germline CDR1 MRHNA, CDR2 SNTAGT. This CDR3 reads CASSREGTATGELFF. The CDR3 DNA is TGTGCCAGCAGTCGGGAGGGAACGGCCACCGGGGAGCTGTTTTTT.

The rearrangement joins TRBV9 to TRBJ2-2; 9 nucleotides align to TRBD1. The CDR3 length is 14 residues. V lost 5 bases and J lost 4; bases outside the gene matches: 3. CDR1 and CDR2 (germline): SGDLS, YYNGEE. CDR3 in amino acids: CASRGTGFTGELFF. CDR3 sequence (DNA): TGTGCCAGCAGGGGGACAGGGTTCACCGGGGAGCTGTTTTTT.

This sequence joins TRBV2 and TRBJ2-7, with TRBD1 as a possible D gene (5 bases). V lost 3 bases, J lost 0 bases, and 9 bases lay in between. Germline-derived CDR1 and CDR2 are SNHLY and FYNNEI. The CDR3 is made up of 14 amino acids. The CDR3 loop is CASSETETSYEQYF. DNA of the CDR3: TGTGCCAGCAGTGAGACAGAGACCTCCTACGAGCAGTACTTC.

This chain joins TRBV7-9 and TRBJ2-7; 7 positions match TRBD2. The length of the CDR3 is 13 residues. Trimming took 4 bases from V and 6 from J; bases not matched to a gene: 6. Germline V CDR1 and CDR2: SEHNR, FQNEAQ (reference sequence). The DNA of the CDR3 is TGTGCCAGCAGCTCCAGGTCGGGGGGCGAGCAGTACTTC. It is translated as CASSSRSGGEQYF.

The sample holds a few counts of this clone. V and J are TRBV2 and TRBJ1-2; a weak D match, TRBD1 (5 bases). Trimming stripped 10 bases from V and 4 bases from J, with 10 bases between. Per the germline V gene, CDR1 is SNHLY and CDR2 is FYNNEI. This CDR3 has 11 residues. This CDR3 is CATRQLYGYTF. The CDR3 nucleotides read TGTGCCACCAGACAGCTCTATGGCTACACCTTC.

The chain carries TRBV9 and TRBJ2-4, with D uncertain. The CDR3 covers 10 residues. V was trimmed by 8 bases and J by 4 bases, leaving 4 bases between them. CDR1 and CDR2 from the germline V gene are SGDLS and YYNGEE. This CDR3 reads CAREKNIQYF. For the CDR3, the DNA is TGTGCCAGGGAGAAAAACATTCAGTACTTC.

For the CDR3, the DNA is TGTGCCAGCAGCTTAGATCGGGCCGGGGTAGCGGGACTGTCCTACGAGCAGTACTTC. It yields the protein CASSLDRAGVAGLSYEQYF. The V and J genes are TRBV11-2 and TRBJ2-7, with 8 bases matching TRBD2. This CDR3 has 19 amino acids. Germline CDR1 is SGHAT and CDR2 is FQNNGV. V shed 0 bases and J 1 base; nucleotides not matched to a gene: 14.

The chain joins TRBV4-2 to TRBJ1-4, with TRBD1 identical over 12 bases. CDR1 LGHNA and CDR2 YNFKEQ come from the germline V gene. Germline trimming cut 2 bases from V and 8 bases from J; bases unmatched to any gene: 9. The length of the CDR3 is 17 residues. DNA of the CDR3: TGTGCCAGCAGCCAAAGGATCTCCGGGACAGGGGGCGAAAAACTGTTTTTT. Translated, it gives CASSQRISGTGGEKLFF.

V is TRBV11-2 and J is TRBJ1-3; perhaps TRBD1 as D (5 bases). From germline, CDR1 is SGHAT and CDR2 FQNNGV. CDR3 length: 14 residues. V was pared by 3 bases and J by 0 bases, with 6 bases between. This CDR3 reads CASSFRVSGNTIYF. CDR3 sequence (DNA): TGTGCCAGCAGCTTCAGGGTCTCTGGAAACACCATATATTTT. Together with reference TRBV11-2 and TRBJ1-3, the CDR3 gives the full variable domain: EAGVAQSPRYKIIEKRQSVAFWCNPISGHATLYWYQQILGQGPKLLIQFQNNGVVDDSQLPKDRFSAERLKGVDSTLKIQPAKLEDSAVYLCASSFRVSGNTIYFGEGSWLTVV.